Following are 28 T cell receptor beta chains from one sample sequenced in a study of T cells in Graves' hyperthyroidism and ophthalmopathy (dated by TCRdb to the late 2010s). The method was multiplex PCR. TCRdb names Illumina HiSeq 2000 as the instrument used. Amplification of TCR beta CDR3 regions was carried out from RNA transcripts. The TCR CDR3 was subjected to a first round of RT-PCR using the HTBI primer set and the Qiagen OneStep RT-PCR kit. Starting from the raw public reads, TCRdb applied fastp trimming at Q25, assembled clones with MiXCR and retained in-frame beta chains. All rows with the same CDR3 protein become a single entry with the most common DNA and genes. Counted in this sample were a few hundred thousand distinct CDR3 sequences; about a sixth of them appeared once. The ten largest account for approximately 3.5% of the sample. The sequenced sample was blood. The receptors here all came from a woman in her forties with Graves' ophthalmopathy.

This clonotype was detected only a few times. The chain uses TRBV6-1 and TRBJ2-1, with D possibly being TRBD1 (6 bases). The CDR3 spans 14 residues. Germline lookup yields CDR1 MNHNS and CDR2 SASEGT. Trimming shortened V by 7 bases and J by 5 bases, and 15 bases separated the two germline ends. The CDR3 spells CASNPWTAHNEQFF. The CDR3 DNA reads as TGTGCCAGCAACCCCTGGACAGCACACAATGAGCAGTTCTTC.

There are many counts of this clonotype. CDR3 sequence: CSARWDSYEQYF. The CDR3, as DNA: TGCAGTGCTAGGTGGGACTCCTACGAGCAGTACTTC. This rearrangement joins TRBV20-1 to TRBJ2-7; no clear D gene. Trimming cost V 3 bases and J 0 bases, with 6 bases left between them. The CDR3 is 12 residues long. CDR1 and CDR2 (germline): DFQATT, SNEGSKA (reference sequence).

In its sample, this clonotype was seen many times. The chain is built from TRBV15 and TRBJ1-1; D is unresolved. V was clipped by 5 bases and J by 6 bases, with 16 bases between them. CDR3 length: 14 amino acids. In germline, CDR1 is LNHNV, CDR2 YYDKDF (reference sequence). This CDR3 is CATSPKNGWSEAFF. CDR3 DNA sequence: TGTGCCACCAGCCCGAAGAACGGTTGGTCTGAAGCTTTCTTT.

This clonotype was picked up many times. V and J are TRBV3-1 and TRBJ2-3; 7 bases fit TRBD2. Per the germline V gene, CDR1 is LGHDT and CDR2 is YNNKEL (reference sequence). Trimming took 3 bases from V and 5 from J; bases not matched to a gene: 8. The CDR3 extends over 15 amino acids. Here the CDR3 DNA reads TGTGCCAGCAGCCAGTATCTAGCGGAAGTAGATACGCAGTATTTT. Amino acids: CASSQYLAEVDTQYF.

At least ten counts were recorded for this clonotype. V and J are TRBV6-1 and TRBJ2-7, with 8 bases aligning to TRBD2. The junction had 14 bases not matched to a gene; V was cut back by 3 bases and J by 7 bases. Looked up from germline, CDR1 is MNHNS and CDR2 is SASEGT. This CDR3 spans 16 amino acids. The CDR3 spells CASSDLAGGQRGEQYF. The CDR3 coding sequence is TGTGCCAGCAGTGACCTGGCGGGAGGACAAAGGGGAGAGCAGTACTTC.

This clonotype was observed a few times. The chain has TRBV7-9 and TRBJ1-3; TRBD1 is a possible D gene (6 bases). Between the trimmed V and J ends, which lost 3 bases and 0 bases, there was a span of 15 bases. CDR1 and CDR2 (germline): SEHNR, FQNEAQ (reference sequence). The CDR3 runs to 17 residues. The CDR3 sequence is CASSFVPGALSGNTIYF. CDR3 in DNA: TGTGCCAGCAGCTTCGTTCCGGGGGCCCTCTCTGGAAACACCATATATTTT.

This clonotype has a count of ten or more. The CDR3: CASSYDGSSYEQYF. For the CDR3, the DNA is TGTGCCAGCAGCTACGACGGGAGCTCCTACGAGCAGTACTTC. The chain joins TRBV7-9 to TRBJ2-7; a weak D match, TRBD2 (6 bases). V gave up 4 bases and J gave up 0 bases, with 10 bases separating them. The V gene's germline CDR1 is SEHNR and CDR2 FQNEAQ (reference sequence). This CDR3 has 14 amino acids.

This chain joins TRBV9 and TRBJ2-7, with TRBD1 as a possible D gene (6 bases). In germline, CDR1 is SGDLS, CDR2 YYNGEE. This CDR3 region has 15 residues. V shed 4 bases and J shed 1 base, with 15 bases lying between them. CDR3 sequence (DNA): TGTGCCAGCAGCCCAAGGGACACTCCGTCCTACGAGCAGTACTTC. It specifies CASSPRDTPSYEQYF.

This clonotype was counted many times. The chain joins TRBV6-2 or TRBV6-3 to TRBJ2-5; D may be TRBD2 (6 bases). CDR1 is MNHEY, CDR2 SVGEGT, per germline. There are 15 residues in the CDR3. Between the trimmed V and J ends, which lost 10 bases and 1 base, there was a span of 19 bases. In DNA form, the CDR3 reads TGTGCCACCGCCCAGGAGGGAAAACTCCAAGAGACCCAGTACTTC. Amino acids: CATAQEGKLQETQYF.

At least ten counts were recorded for this clonotype. The rearrangement joins TRBV6-1 to TRBJ1-5; D unresolved. Trimming took 1 base from V and 4 from J, leaving 5 bases between them. The CDR3 is 13 residues long. The germline gives CDR1 MNHNS, CDR2 SASEGT. As DNA, the CDR3 is TGTGCCAGCAGTGAAGTGGGTAATCAGCCCCAGCATTTT. Its translation is CASSEVGNQPQHF.

This clonotype showed up many times. The chain carries TRBV30 and TRBJ1-6; unclear D gene. V was trimmed by 2 bases and J by 10 bases, leaving 9 bases between them. CDR3 size: 12 residues. Germline CDR1 GTSNPN, CDR2 SVGIG (reference sequence). For the CDR3, the DNA is TGTGCCTGGAGTTTACTAAGCTCACCCCTCCACTTT. Its protein product is CAWSLLSSPLHF.

In this sample, this clonotype turned up a few times. The J gene is TRBJ1-5, the V gene TRBV28; D is unclear. This CDR3 has 13 residues. Trimming stripped 5 bases from V and 3 bases from J, with 8 bases between. Germline V gene data show CDR1 as MDHEN and CDR2 as SYDVKM. The CDR3 spells CASSVTANQPQHF. DNA for the CDR3: TGTGCCAGCAGTGTTACAGCCAATCAGCCCCAGCATTTT.

Many counts were recorded for this clonotype. The chain combines TRBV25-1 with TRBJ1-2; a weak D match, TRBD1 (6 bases). The CDR3 totals 14 residues. Germline CDR1 reads MGHDK; CDR2 reads SYGVNS. V was clipped by 4 bases and J by 6 bases, with 15 bases between them. Here the CDR3 reads CASSATGSRNGYTF. The CDR3 region has the DNA TGTGCCAGCAGTGCCACAGGGTCCCGGAATGGCTACACCTTC.

The genes are TRBV6-1 and TRBJ1-4; no definite D call. This CDR3 contains 15 residues. Germline V CDR1 and CDR2: MNHNS, SASEGT. Trimming took off 7 bases at V and 0 bases at J, with 12 bases between the two ends. The CDR3 reads CASTEGGATNEKLFF. In DNA, the CDR3 is TGTGCCAGCACCGAAGGTGGAGCAACTAATGAAAAACTGTTTTTT.

The chain joins TRBV20-1 to TRBJ2-6; D remains ambiguous. V was clipped by 1 base and J by 0 bases, with 19 bases between them. Germline CDR1 DFQATT, CDR2 SNEGSKA (reference sequence). This CDR3 is 19 amino acids long. The CDR3 sequence: CSARGVSSDGSSGANVLTF. The CDR3 coding sequence is TGCAGTGCTAGAGGGGTTAGTTCAGACGGTAGCTCTGGGGCCAACGTCCTGACTTTC.

The CDR3 region is CASSLEALGETQYF. For the CDR3, the DNA is TGTGCCAGCAGCTTGGAGGCCCTTGGGGAGACCCAGTACTTC. The chain carries TRBV5-6 and TRBJ2-5; D gene unclear. CDR1 is SGHDT and CDR2 is YYEEEE in the germline V gene. The V and J ends lost 0 bases and 5 bases respectively, with 11 bases between them. There are 14 residues in the CDR3.

This clonotype was recorded many times. This chain joins TRBV11-2 and TRBJ2-2, with 12 bases lining up with TRBD1. The CDR3 covers 16 residues. The germline V gene has CDR1 SGHAT and CDR2 FQNNGV. J lost 6 bases, V lost 5 bases, and 7 bases had no gene match. The DNA for the CDR3 is TGTGCCAGCAGCGCCGTGGGACAGGGGGCACCCGGGGAGCTGTTTTTT. Amino acids: CASSAVGQGAPGELFF. Full variable domain (remainder filled in from reference TRBV11-2 and TRBJ2-2): EAGVAQSPRYKIIEKRQSVAFWCNPISGHATLYWYQQILGQGPKLLIQFQNNGVVDDSQLPKDRFSAERLKGVDSTLKIQPAKLEDSAVYLCASSAVGQGAPGELFFGEGSRLTVL.

The chain uses TRBV2 and TRBJ2-3; 11 positions match TRBD2. Germline CDR1 and CDR2: SNHLY and FYNNEI. V trimming: 8 bases; J trimming: 0 bases; junction bases outside the gene matches: 1. This CDR3 has 14 amino acids. The CDR3 bases are TGTGCCAGCTGGACTAGCGGGAGCACAGATACGCAGTATTTT. This translates into CASWTSGSTDTQYF.

Ten or more counts support this clonotype. J is TRBJ2-5 and V is TRBV6-1; TRBD2 matches at 9 bases. V dropped 4 bases and J dropped 7; count of bases not matched to a gene: 7. Per germline, CDR1 MNHNS and CDR2 SASEGT. This CDR3 has 14 residues. The CDR3 spells CASSGLAGAATQYF. CDR3 bases: TGTGCCAGCAGTGGATTAGCGGGGGCGGCGACCCAGTACTTC.

This clonotype appeared many times. V gene TRBV2 combines with J gene TRBJ2-2; 8 bases fit TRBD2. The CDR3 totals 13 residues. CDR1 and CDR2 (germline): SNHLY, FYNNEI. The trim removed 4 bases at V and 6 bases at J, leaving 1 base unmatched. This CDR3 is CASSAGLAGELFF. The CDR3 DNA follows: TGTGCCAGCAGTGCGGGACTAGCCGGGGAGCTGTTTTTT.

This clonotype has ten or more counts. The CDR3 sequence: CASRRRTSVGTDTQYF. The CDR3 DNA is TGTGCCAGCAGGCGTCGGACTAGCGTGGGCACAGATACGCAGTATTTT. The chain links TRBV27 to TRBJ2-3, with 9 bases lining up with TRBD2. The CDR3 is 16 amino acids. Germline trimming cut 6 bases from V and 1 base from J; bases unmatched to any gene: 8. CDR1 and CDR2 (germline): MNHEY, SMNVEV (reference sequence).

The V and J genes are TRBV7-2 and TRBJ2-5; D assignment may be TRBD1 or TRBD2 (5 bases each). The CDR3 loop spans 15 amino acids. Germline V gives CDR1 SGHTA, CDR2 FQGNSA. The V gene lost 5 bases and the J gene lost 1 base, with 14 bases spanning the gap. The CDR3 DNA reads TGTGCCAGCAGCATCATACGGGGCTCCCAAGAGACCCAGTACTTC. Its protein is CASSIIRGSQETQYF.

The chain links TRBV20-1 to TRBJ1-1; 12 bases line up with TRBD1. Looked up from germline, CDR1 is DFQATT and CDR2 is SNEGSKA (reference sequence). This CDR3 has 17 residues. The V gene end was trimmed by 3 bases and the J gene end by 0 bases; junction bases not matched to a gene: 8. The CDR3 region has the DNA TGCAGTGCTAGCCACCGGGACAGGGGGCCGATGAACACTGAAGCTTTCTTT. This encodes CSASHRDRGPMNTEAFF.

This chain uses TRBV5-1 with TRBJ2-5; D is perhaps TRBD2 (6 bases). In germline, CDR1 is SGHRS, CDR2 YFSETQ. The CDR3 spans 14 residues. The V and J ends lost 3 bases and 5 bases respectively, with 14 bases between them. CDR3 in amino acids: CASSSGTYLETQYF. CDR3 nucleotide sequence: TGCGCCAGCAGCTCCGGGACTTACCTGGAGACCCAGTACTTC.

The rearrangement links TRBV7-8 to TRBJ2-7; D call uncertain. CDR1 SGHVS and CDR2 FQNEAQ come from the germline V gene. V was shortened by 2 bases and J by 3 bases, with 8 bases between the two germline ends. The CDR3 loop spans 13 amino acids. The CDR3 loop reads CASSLWPDYEQYF. In DNA form, the CDR3 reads TGTGCCAGCAGCTTATGGCCAGACTACGAGCAGTACTTC. Full variable domain (remainder filled in from reference TRBV7-8 and TRBJ2-7): GAGVSQSPRYKVAKRGQDVALRCDPISGHVSLFWYQQALGQGPEFLTYFQNEAQLDKSGLPSDRFFAERPEGSVSTLKIQRTQQEDSAVYLCASSLWPDYEQYFGPGTRLTVT.

The sample holds a few counts of this clonotype. This rearrangement joins TRBV7-9 to TRBJ2-1; D is ambiguous. Per the germline V gene, CDR1 is SEHNR and CDR2 is FQNEAQ (reference sequence). The CDR3 has 12 residues. The V and J ends lost 4 bases and 6 bases respectively, with 7 bases between them. The CDR3 sequence: CASSSDRNEQFF. The CDR3 region has the DNA TGTGCCAGCAGCTCCGACCGCAATGAGCAGTTCTTC. Supplemented by reference TRBV7-9 and TRBJ2-1, the full variable domain reads DTGVSQNPRHKITKRGQNVTFRCDPISEHNRLYWYRQTLGQGPEFLTYFQNEAQLEKSRLLSDRFSAERPKGSFSTLEIQRTEQGDSAMYLCASSSDRNEQFFGPGTRLTVL.

At least ten counts were recorded for this clonotype. The V gene is TRBV3-1, the J gene TRBJ2-1; D call uncertain. The CDR3 covers 14 residues. The V and J ends lost 6 bases and 8 bases respectively, with 17 bases between them. From germline, CDR1 is LGHDT and CDR2 YNNKEL (reference sequence). Written as DNA, the CDR3 is TGTGCCAGCAGGCGCCGTGGCAGGAGCGATGAGCAGTTCTTC. As protein: CASRRRGRSDEQFF.

V is TRBV6-1 and J is TRBJ1-1; D is undetermined. The ends were cut back, 6 bases at V and 6 bases at J, with 14 bases in the middle. Germline loops: CDR1 MNHNS, CDR2 SASEGT. CDR3 length: 13 amino acids. CDR3 DNA: TGTGCCAGCAGGTTCGACCCTGCTGCTGAAGCTTTCTTT. Protein: CASRFDPAAEAFF.